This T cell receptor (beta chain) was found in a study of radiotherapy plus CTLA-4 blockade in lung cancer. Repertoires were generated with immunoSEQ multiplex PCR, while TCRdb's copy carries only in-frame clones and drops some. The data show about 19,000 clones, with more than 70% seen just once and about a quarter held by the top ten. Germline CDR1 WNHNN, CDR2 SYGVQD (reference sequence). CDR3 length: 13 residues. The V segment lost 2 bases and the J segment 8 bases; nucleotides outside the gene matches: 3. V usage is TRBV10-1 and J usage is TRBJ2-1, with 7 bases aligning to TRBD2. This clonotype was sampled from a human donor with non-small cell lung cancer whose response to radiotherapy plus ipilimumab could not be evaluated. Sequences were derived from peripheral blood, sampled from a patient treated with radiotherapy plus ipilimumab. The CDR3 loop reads CASSEASGYEQFF. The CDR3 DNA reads TGCGCCAGCAGTGAGGCTAGCGGCTATGAGCAGTTCTTC.